This T cell receptor beta chain came from a study of T-cell memory formation after mild COVID-19. TCRdb itself ran the 5' RACE reads through MiXCR, one entry per CDR3 protein. Among 340,000 or so distinct CDR3 sequences, approximately 13% were seen once, and the ten largest hold over 20%. This clonotype was picked up many times. This CDR3 contains 14 residues. The V and J ends lost 4 bases and 4 bases respectively, with 13 bases between them. Germline values: CDR1 SEHNR, CDR2 FQNEAQ (reference sequence). The sequenced sample consisted of PBMCs or a T cell subset sorted from them (not recorded which). V gene TRBV7-9 combines with J gene TRBJ2-5, with D possibly being TRBD2 (7 bases). This sequence was found in a man between 18 and 35 years old who had mild COVID-19 (a few samples of this study predate the infection). Cell type and time point are not known. The CDR3 DNA is TGTGCCAGCAGCTGGGGGCCGGGGGGAGAGACCCAGTACTTC. Translated, it gives CASSWGPGGETQYF. Combining the CDR3 with reference TRBV7-9 and TRBJ2-5 gives the whole variable domain DTGVSQNPRHKITKRGQNVTFRCDPISEHNRLYWYRQTLGQGPEFLTYFQNEAQLEKSRLLSDRFSAERPKGSFSTLEIQRTEQGDSAMYLCASSWGPGGETQYFGPGTRLLVL.